What follows are 11 T cell receptor beta chains derived from one specimen sequenced in a study of monozygotic twins with inflammatory bowel disease. TCRdb re-called the 5' RACE reads; one entry per CDR3 protein, DNA not given. With roughly 160,000 distinct CDR3 sequences in the sample, the ten largest clones hold about 7.4%. Source material: blood. These receptor sequences come from a human donor with ulcerative colitis or Crohn's disease, or a healthy co-twin of an affected twin (not recorded which).

CDR3 loop: CSARDSPGRSSYNEQFF. The chain recombines TRBV20-1 with TRBJ2-1; TCRdb designates TRBD1, a call that cannot be tested without DNA. Germline V CDR1 and CDR2: DFQATT, SNEGSKA (reference sequence). CDR3 size: 17 residues.

The rearrangement uses TRBV7-9 and TRBJ1-2; TCRdb's D call, TRBD1, is unchecked because there is no DNA. The CDR3 contains 14 residues. Germline V gene data show CDR1 as SEHNR and CDR2 as FQNEAQ (reference sequence). The CDR3 loop reads CASSLLGQSFGYTF.

This chain connects TRBV29-1 to TRBJ2-7. Per germline, CDR1 SQVTM and CDR2 ANQGSEA. CDR3 size: 11 residues. The CDR3 loop reads CSVGDIYEQYF.

V is TRBV20-1 and J is TRBJ2-7; TCRdb picks TRBD1, but there is no DNA to check that call. Germline CDR1 is DFQATT and CDR2 is SNEGSKA (reference sequence). This CDR3 spans 12 amino acids. The CDR3 protein is CSGGDGSYEQYF.

This chain uses TRBV20-1 with TRBJ1-1. CDR3 length: 11 residues. The germline V gene encodes CDR1 DFQATT and CDR2 SNEGSKA (reference sequence). The CDR3 sequence: CSARANTEAFF.

This chain connects TRBV10-3 to TRBJ2-2; TCRdb lists TRBD2, though no DNA is available to test this call. The CDR3 totals 14 residues. CDR1 is ENHRY, CDR2 SYGVKD, per germline. This CDR3 is CATWDHREAGELFF.

The chain links TRBV3-1 to TRBJ2-2; TCRdb indicates TRBD2, and absent DNA this call remains unverified. Germline CDR1 LGHDT, CDR2 YNNKEL (reference sequence). The CDR3 runs 16 residues. The CDR3 sequence is CASSQVRLAGGGELFF. The full variable domain, rest sourced from reference TRBV3-1 and TRBJ2-2, is DTAVSQTPKYLVTQMGNDKSIKCEQNLGHDTMYWYKQDSKKFLKIMFSYNNKELIINETVPNRFSPKSPDKAHLNLHINSLELGDSAVYFCASSQVRLAGGGELFFGEGSRLTVL.

This rearrangement joins TRBV20-1 to TRBJ2-3; TCRdb designates TRBD2, a call that cannot be tested without DNA. The germline CDR1 and CDR2 sequences are DFQATT and SNEGSKA (reference sequence). The CDR3 length is 14 residues. CDR3 residues: CSATSGSPTDTQYF.

The chain joins TRBV5-1 to TRBJ2-4; TCRdb selects TRBD1, and the lack of DNA leaves this call unchecked. CDR1 and CDR2 (germline): SGHRS, YFSETQ. The CDR3 covers 16 residues. CDR3 loop: CASSEEGVGGKNIQYF.

The V and J genes are TRBV6-2 or TRBV6-3 and TRBJ2-1. The length of the CDR3 is 11 residues. In germline, CDR1 is MNHEY, CDR2 SVGEGT. This CDR3 reads CASSKFFEQFF.

The V and J genes are TRBV7-2 and TRBJ2-1. Germline CDR1 SGHTA, CDR2 FQGNSA. The length of the CDR3 is 16 residues. This CDR3 is CASSFRDLPSYNEQFF. Supplemented by reference TRBV7-2 and TRBJ2-1, the full variable domain reads GAGVSQSPSNKVTEKGKDVELRCDPISGHTALYWYRQSLGQGLEFLIYFQGNSAPDKSGLPSDRFSAERTGGSVSTLTIQRTQQEDSAVYLCASSFRDLPSYNEQFFGPGTRLTVL.